These T cell receptor beta chains were read from a single sample in a study of T-cell reconstitution after alpha-beta-depleted transplantation in children. From the PCR reads, TCRdb called clonotypes with MiXCR, one entry per CDR3 protein. In the table there are approximately 88,000 distinct CDR3 sequences, less than 15% of which are singletons. Sequencing used PBMCs from the stem cell graft donor, obtained from the stem cell graft. These receptors were collected from a human donor who donated a stem cell graft to a child with inherited bone marrow failure. Each CDR3 is given with its conserved first and last residue. The order of the fields is J gene, D gene, V gene, clone size, CDR3 DNA, CDR3 protein. D genes are given only for firm matches. Rows may omit the clone size; those that give it use once, few, many or a size class.

j_gene: TRBJ1-2
d_gene: .
v_gene: TRBV6-5
abundance: many
CDR3nt: TGTGCCAGCACCTCGGCCGGTTTCTATGGCTACACCTTC
CDR3aa: CASTSAGFYGYTF

j_gene: TRBJ2-1
d_gene: .
v_gene: TRBV4-3
abundance: many
CDR3nt: TGCGCCAGCAGCCAAGATTTGCCGGTATACAATGAGCAGTTCTTC
CDR3aa: CASSQDLPVYNEQFF

j_gene: TRBJ1-4
d_gene: .
v_gene: TRBV5-1
abundance: .
CDR3nt: TGCGCCAGCAGCTTGGGAGGGCATAATGAAAAACTGTTTTTT
CDR3aa: CASSLGGHNEKLFF

j_gene: TRBJ2-5
d_gene: .
v_gene: TRBV6-6
abundance: .
CDR3nt: TGTGCCAGCAATCAACAGGGAAGCGAGACCCAGTACTTC
CDR3aa: CASNQQGSETQYF

j_gene: TRBJ1-6
d_gene: .
v_gene: TRBV4-3
abundance: many
CDR3nt: TGCGCCAGCAGCCAAGATCGGCCAGGGAGGAATTCACCCCTCCACTTT
CDR3aa: CASSQDRPGRNSPLHF

j_gene: TRBJ2-7
d_gene: .
v_gene: TRBV12-3/TRBV12-4
abundance: .
CDR3nt: TGTGCCAGCAGTTTCAACCGGGTGGAGCAGTACTTC
CDR3aa: CASSFNRVEQYF

j_gene: TRBJ2-7
d_gene: .
v_gene: TRBV5-2
abundance: once
CDR3nt: TGTGCCATGAGCCTGGGGGTCGTCTACGAGCAGTACTTC
CDR3aa: CAMSLGVVYEQYF

j_gene: TRBJ1-1
d_gene: .
v_gene: TRBV3-1
abundance: many
CDR3nt: TGTGCCAGCAGTCGACAGCTGAACACTGAAGCTTTCTTT
CDR3aa: CASSRQLNTEAFF

j_gene: TRBJ1-1
d_gene: .
v_gene: TRBV6-2/TRBV6-3
abundance: many
CDR3nt: TGTGCCAGCAGTAGGAACACGGACACTGAAGCTTTCTTT
CDR3aa: CASSRNTDTEAFF

j_gene: TRBJ2-7
d_gene: .
v_gene: TRBV7-2
abundance: many
CDR3nt: TGTGCCAGCAGCCCCGACCGGGACTCCTCGGGCGAGCAGTACTTC
CDR3aa: CASSPDRDSSGEQYF

j_gene: TRBJ2-2
d_gene: .
v_gene: TRBV2
abundance: .
CDR3nt: TGTGCCATAAGAGGGGCCGGGGAGCTGTTTTTT
CDR3aa: CAIRGAGELFF

j_gene: TRBJ2-1
d_gene: TRBD2
v_gene: TRBV7-2
abundance: many
CDR3nt: TGTGCCAGCAGCCCTAAGCGGGATTCCTACAATGAGCAGTTCTTC
CDR3aa: CASSPKRDSYNEQFF

j_gene: TRBJ2-2
d_gene: TRBD2
v_gene: TRBV20-1
abundance: many
CDR3nt: TGCAGTGCGCACCGGGGGGTCACCGGGGAGCTGTTTTTT
CDR3aa: CSAHRGVTGELFF

j_gene: TRBJ2-1
d_gene: .
v_gene: TRBV7-2
abundance: .
CDR3nt: TGTGCCAGCAGCTTAGCGCGCACTAGCTACGAGCAGTTCTTC
CDR3aa: CASSLARTSYEQFF